The rows below give T cell receptor beta chains drawn from one sample of a study of response to subunit inactivated influenza vaccine. Each CDR3 protein gets one entry after TCRdb re-called the RT-PCR reads with MiXCR. The data hold approximately 490,000 distinct CDR3 sequences, with more than 7% observed a single time. The sequenced sample was PBMCs from blood, obtained 23 months after vaccination. Receptors were obtained from a man aged 45 to 70 who received an inactivated influenza vaccine. The CDR3 runs from the conserved cysteine through the conserved F or W. The order of the fields is V gene, clone size, J gene, CDR3 length, D gene, CDR3 DNA, CDR3 protein. A D gene is named only where the DNA matches it firmly. The size field is filled for only some rows; it gives once, few, many or a size class.

TRBV20-1	few	TRBJ2-5	13	TRBD1	TGCAGTGCTCTATGGACAGGGGACGAGACCCAGTACTTC	CSALWTGDETQYF
TRBV20-1	many	TRBJ2-5	14	TRBD2	TGCAGTGCTAGAGATTTGGGCGGGAGCGAGACCCAGTACTTC	CSARDLGGSETQYF
TRBV4-3	many	TRBJ2-1	13	.	TGCGCCAGCAGCCAAGGGCTGGTTGATGAGCAGTTCTTC	CASSQGLVDEQFF
TRBV24-1	few	TRBJ2-3	16	TRBD2	TGTGCCACCAGTGATCCTACTAGCGGATACACAGATACGCAGTATTTT	CATSDPTSGYTDTQYF
TRBV27	few	TRBJ2-7	16	.	TGTGCCAGCAGTTTATCGACCGTACAGGGCTTCTACGAGCAGTACTTC	CASSLSTVQGFYEQYF
TRBV19	few	TRBJ1-1	12	.	TGTGCCAGTAGCTCCACGAACACTGAAGCTTTCTTT	CASSSTNTEAFF
TRBV29-1	many	TRBJ2-5	17	TRBD1	TGCAGCGTAACCTCCGGGACAGGGGGCTCGTACCAAGAGACCCAGTACTTC	CSVTSGTGGSYQETQYF
TRBV7-9	many	TRBJ1-3	11	.	TGTGCCAGCAGCGCTGGAAACACCATATATTTT	CASSAGNTIYF
TRBV28	few	TRBJ1-2	13	.	TGTGCCAGCACCAGGACTTCTAACTATGGCTACACCTTC	CASTRTSNYGYTF
TRBV5-1	.	TRBJ1-1	17	TRBD1	TGCGCCAGCAGCTTGGGTGGGACAGGGACCATGAACACTGAAGCTTTCTTT	CASSLGGTGTMNTEAFF
TRBV28	few	TRBJ2-5	14	.	TGTGCCAGCAGTTTGCCGGGGACTCAAGAGACCCAGTACTTC	CASSLPGTQETQYF
TRBV29-1	.	TRBJ2-7	10	TRBD1	TGCAGCGTGGGGACAGTCGAGCAGTACTTC	CSVGTVEQYF
TRBV27	few	TRBJ2-7	13	TRBD2	TGTGCCAGCAGTTTATTGGGAGGGGTTGAGCAGTACTTC	CASSLLGGVEQYF
TRBV4-1	.	TRBJ2-1	15	.	TGCGCCAGCAGCAAAGACGGAGGGGGGCAGGGGGAGCAGTTCTTC	CASSKDGGGQGEQFF
TRBV7-9	few	TRBJ1-1	14	.	TGTGCCAGCAGCCTGGCCCCAGCCAATCCTGAAGCTTTCTTT	CASSLAPANPEAFF
TRBV6-5	many	TRBJ2-1	17	.	TGTGCCAGCAGTTACTCACCCCTTTCGGGAGTATACAATGAGCAGTTCTTC	CASSYSPLSGVYNEQFF
TRBV5-1	few	TRBJ1-5	13	.	TGCGCCAGCAGCCCGTCGGGCAGGGGGCCCCAGCATTTT	CASSPSGRGPQHF
TRBV5-6	many	TRBJ1-6	14	.	TGTGCCAGCAGCTCCAAGGGACCTAATTCACCCCTCCACTTT	CASSSKGPNSPLHF
TRBV7-9	few	TRBJ2-7	14	TRBD2	TGTGCCAGCAGCTCGGGACTAGAGTGGCGCGAGCAGTACTTC	CASSSGLEWREQYF
TRBV12-3/TRBV12-4	many	TRBJ1-1	14	.	TGTGCCAGCAGTTCATTCGCTATGAACACTGAAGCTTTCTTT	CASSSFAMNTEAFF
TRBV4-3	few	TRBJ1-2	13	.	TGCGCCAGCAGCCAGCTGGGGATTTTGGGCTACACCTTC	CASSQLGILGYTF
TRBV9	few	TRBJ2-1	15	.	TGTGCCAGCAGCCCGGGGGCGGTCTCCTACAATGAGCAGTTCTTC	CASSPGAVSYNEQFF
TRBV29-1	many	TRBJ2-5	14	.	TGCAGCGTGGGAAGGCACGGACTCCAAGAGACCCAGTACTTC	CSVGRHGLQETQYF
TRBV13	many	TRBJ2-7	12	TRBD1	TGTGCCAGCAGCAGGGACAGGTACGAGCAGTACTTC	CASSRDRYEQYF
TRBV11-2	few	TRBJ2-1	15	TRBD2	TGTGCCAGCAGCCCGAGGCGGGAGGCCGGGGGTGAGCAGTTCTTC	CASSPRREAGGEQFF
TRBV29-1	.	TRBJ2-5	10	.	TGCAGCGTTGTTGAAGAGACCCAGTACTTC	CSVVEETQYF
TRBV11-3	few	TRBJ2-3	15	TRBD1	TGTGCCAGCAGCGTGGGACAGGGGCACACAGATACGCAGTATTTT	CASSVGQGHTDTQYF
TRBV20-1	.	TRBJ1-4	15	.	TGCAGTGCTAGAAGTCTCACTGGCGGGGGGGAAAAACTGTTTTTT	CSARSLTGGGEKLFF
TRBV20-1	many	TRBJ2-3	16	TRBD2	TGCAGTGCTAGACCTGGGACTAGCGGGATCACAGATACGCAGTATTTT	CSARPGTSGITDTQYF
TRBV7-2	many	TRBJ2-2	14	TRBD1	TGTGCCAGCAGCTTAGGGCAGGGGGCCGGGGAGCTGTTTTTT	CASSLGQGAGELFF
TRBV5-1	few	TRBJ2-3	15	TRBD2	TGCGCCAGCAGCTTGGAGGGGAGGGACACAGATACGCAGTATTTT	CASSLEGRDTDTQYF
TRBV5-5	.	TRBJ1-2	16	TRBD1	TGTGCCAGCAGCCTGGGGTCAGGGGGGCTCTACTATGGCTACACCTTC	CASSLGSGGLYYGYTF
TRBV5-1	few	TRBJ2-2	19	TRBD2	TGCGCCAGCAGCTTGGCCGGACTAGCGGGGAGTCGAGGGGCCGGGGAGCTGTTTTTT	CASSLAGLAGSRGAGELFF
TRBV6-2/TRBV6-3	many	TRBJ2-5	13	.	TGTGCCAGCAGTAGAACTAGTGGCGAGACCCAGTACTTC	CASSRTSGETQYF